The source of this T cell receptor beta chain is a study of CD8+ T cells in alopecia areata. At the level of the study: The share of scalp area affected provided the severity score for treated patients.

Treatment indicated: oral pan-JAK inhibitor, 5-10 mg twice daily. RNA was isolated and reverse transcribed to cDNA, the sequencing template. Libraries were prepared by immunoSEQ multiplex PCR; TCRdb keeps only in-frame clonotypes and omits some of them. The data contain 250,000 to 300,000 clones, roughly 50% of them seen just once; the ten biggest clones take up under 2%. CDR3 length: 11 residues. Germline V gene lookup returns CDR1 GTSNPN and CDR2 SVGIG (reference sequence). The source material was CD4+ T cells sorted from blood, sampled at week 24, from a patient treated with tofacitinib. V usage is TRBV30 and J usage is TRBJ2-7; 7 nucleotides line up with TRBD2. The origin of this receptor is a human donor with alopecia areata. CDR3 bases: TGTACAGCGGGGAGCTCCTACGAGCAGTACTTC. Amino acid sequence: CTAGSSYEQYF.